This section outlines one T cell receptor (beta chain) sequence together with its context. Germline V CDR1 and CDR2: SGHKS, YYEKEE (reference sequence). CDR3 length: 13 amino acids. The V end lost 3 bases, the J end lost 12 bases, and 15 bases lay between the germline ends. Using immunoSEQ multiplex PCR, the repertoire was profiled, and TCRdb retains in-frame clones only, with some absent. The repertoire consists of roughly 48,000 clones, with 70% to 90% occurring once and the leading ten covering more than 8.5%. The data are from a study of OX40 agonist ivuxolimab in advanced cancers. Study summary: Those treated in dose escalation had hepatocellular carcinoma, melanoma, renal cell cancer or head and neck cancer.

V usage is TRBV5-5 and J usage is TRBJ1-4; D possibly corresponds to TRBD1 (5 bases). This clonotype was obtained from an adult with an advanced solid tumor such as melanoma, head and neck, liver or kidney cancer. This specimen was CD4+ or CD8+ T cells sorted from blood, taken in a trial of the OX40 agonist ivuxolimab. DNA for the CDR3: TGTGCCAGCAGCTACACCGAGGGGCGGGAACTGTTTTTT. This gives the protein CASSYTEGRELFF.